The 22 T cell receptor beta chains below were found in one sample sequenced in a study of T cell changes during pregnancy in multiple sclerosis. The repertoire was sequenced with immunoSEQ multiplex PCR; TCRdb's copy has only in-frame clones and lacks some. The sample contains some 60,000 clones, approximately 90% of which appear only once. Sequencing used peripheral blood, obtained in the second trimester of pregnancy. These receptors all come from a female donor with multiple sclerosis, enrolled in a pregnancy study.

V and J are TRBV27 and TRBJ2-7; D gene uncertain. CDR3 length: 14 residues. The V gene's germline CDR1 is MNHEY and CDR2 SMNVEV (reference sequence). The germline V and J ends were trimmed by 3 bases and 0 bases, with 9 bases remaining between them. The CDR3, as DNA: TGTGCCAGCAGTTTGGAACAGAGCTCCTACGAGCAGTACTTC. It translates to CASSLEQSSYEQYF.

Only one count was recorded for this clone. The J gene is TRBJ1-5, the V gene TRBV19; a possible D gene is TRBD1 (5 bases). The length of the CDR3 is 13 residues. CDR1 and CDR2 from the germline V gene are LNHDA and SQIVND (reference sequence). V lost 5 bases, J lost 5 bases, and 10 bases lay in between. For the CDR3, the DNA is TGTGCCAGTAGTGCCCTCAGGGATCAGCCCCAGCATTTT. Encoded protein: CASSALRDQPQHF.

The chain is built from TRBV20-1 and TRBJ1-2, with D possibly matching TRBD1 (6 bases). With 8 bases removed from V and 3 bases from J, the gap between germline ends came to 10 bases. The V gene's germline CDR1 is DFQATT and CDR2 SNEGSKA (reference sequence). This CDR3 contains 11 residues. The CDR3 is CSTHRDYGYTF. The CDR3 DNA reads TGCAGTACTCACAGGGACTATGGCTACACCTTC.

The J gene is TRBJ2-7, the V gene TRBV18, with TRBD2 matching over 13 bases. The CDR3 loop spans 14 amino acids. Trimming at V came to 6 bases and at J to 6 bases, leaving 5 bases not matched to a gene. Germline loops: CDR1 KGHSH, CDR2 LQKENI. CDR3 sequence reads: CASSKTSGGPEQYF. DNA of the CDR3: TGTGCCAGCTCTAAGACTAGCGGGGGGCCCGAGCAGTACTTC.

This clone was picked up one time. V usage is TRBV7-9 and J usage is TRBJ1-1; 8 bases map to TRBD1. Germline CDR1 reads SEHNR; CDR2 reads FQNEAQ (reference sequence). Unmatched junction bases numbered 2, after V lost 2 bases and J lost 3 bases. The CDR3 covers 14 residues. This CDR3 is CASSLSGGYTEAFF. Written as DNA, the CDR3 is TGTGCCAGCAGCTTATCAGGGGGCTACACTGAAGCTTTCTTT.

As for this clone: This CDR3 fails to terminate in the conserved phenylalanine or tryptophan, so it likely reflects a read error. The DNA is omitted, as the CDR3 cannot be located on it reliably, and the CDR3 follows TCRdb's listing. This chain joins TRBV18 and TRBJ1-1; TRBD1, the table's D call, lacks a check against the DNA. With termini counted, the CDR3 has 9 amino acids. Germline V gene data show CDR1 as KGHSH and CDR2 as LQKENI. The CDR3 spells CASSPQGSR.

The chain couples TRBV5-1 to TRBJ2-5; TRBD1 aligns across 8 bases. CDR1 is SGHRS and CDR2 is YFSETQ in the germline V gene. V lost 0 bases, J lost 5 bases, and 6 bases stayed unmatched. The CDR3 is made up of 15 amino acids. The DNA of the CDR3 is TGCGCCAGCAGCTTGGCGGGGACAGGAGGCGAGACCCAGTACTTC. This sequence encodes CASSLAGTGGETQYF. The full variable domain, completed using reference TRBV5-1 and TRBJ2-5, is KAGVTQTPRYLIKTRGQQVTLSCSPISGHRSVSWYQQTPGQGLQFLFEYFSETQRNKGNFPGRFSGRQFSNSRSEMNVSTLELGDSALYLCASSLAGTGGETQYFGPGTRLLVL.

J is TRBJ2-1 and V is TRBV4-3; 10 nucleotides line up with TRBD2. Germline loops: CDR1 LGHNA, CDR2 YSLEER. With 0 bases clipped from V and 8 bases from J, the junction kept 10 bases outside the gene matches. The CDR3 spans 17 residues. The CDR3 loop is CASSQDRSGGAIDEQFF. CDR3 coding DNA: TGCGCCAGCAGCCAAGATCGCAGCGGGGGGGCCATTGATGAGCAGTTCTTC.

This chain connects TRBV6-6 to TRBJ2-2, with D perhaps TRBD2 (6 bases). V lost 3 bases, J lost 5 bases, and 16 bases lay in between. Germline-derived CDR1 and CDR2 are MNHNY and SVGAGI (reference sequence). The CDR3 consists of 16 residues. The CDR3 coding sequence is TGTGCCAGCAGTTATCCCCCGGGACGGGGGACCGGGGAGCTGTTTTTT. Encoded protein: CASSYPPGRGTGELFF.

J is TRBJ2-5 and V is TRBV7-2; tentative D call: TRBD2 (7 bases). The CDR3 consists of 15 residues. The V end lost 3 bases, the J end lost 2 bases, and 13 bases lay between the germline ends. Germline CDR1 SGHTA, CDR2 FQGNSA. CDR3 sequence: CASSFRGAGQETQYF. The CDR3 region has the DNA TGTGCCAGCAGCTTTCGGGGGGCGGGGCAAGAGACCCAGTACTTC.

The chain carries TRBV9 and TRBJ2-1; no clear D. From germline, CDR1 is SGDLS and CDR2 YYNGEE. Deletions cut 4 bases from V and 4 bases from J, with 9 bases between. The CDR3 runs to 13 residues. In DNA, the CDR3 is TGTGCCAGCAGCCCCCCGGAGTACAATGAGCAGTTCTTC. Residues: CASSPPEYNEQFF. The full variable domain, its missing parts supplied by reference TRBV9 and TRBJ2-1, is DSGVTQTPKHLITATGQRVTLRCSPRSGDLSVYWYQQSLDQGLQFLIQYYNGEERAKGNILERFSAQQFPDLHSELNLSSLELGDSALYFCASSPPEYNEQFFGPGTRLTVL.

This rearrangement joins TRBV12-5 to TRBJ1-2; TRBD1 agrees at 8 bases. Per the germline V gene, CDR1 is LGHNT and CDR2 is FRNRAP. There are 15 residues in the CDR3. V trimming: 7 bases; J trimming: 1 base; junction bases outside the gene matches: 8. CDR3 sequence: CASAWTGNHNYGYTF. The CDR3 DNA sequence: TGTGCTAGTGCCTGGACAGGGAACCATAACTATGGCTACACCTTC. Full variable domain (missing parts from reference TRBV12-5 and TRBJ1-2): DARVTQTPRHKVTEMGQEVTMRCQPILGHNTVFWYRQTMMQGLELLAYFRNRAPLDDSGMPKDRFSAEMPDATLATLKIQPSEPRDSAVYFCASAWTGNHNYGYTFGSGTRLTVV.

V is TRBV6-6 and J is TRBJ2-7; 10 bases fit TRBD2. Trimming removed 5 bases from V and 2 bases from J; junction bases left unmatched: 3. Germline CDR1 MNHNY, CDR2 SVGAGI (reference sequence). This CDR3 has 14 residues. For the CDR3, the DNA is TGTGCCAGCAGTGGGACTAGCGAGGCCTACGAGCAGTACTTC. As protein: CASSGTSEAYEQYF.

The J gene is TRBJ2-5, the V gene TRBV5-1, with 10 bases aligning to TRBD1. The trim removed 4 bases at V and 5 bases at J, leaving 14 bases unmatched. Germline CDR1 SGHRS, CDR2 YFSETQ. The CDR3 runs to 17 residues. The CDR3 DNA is TGCGCCAGCAGCCCCCTAACCGGGACAGGGGTTACGGAGACCCAGTACTTC. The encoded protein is CASSPLTGTGVTETQYF.

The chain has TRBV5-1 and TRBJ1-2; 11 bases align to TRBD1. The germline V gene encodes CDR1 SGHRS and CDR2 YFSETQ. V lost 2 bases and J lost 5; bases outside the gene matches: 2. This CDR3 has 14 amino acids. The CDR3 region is CASSFGDRGYGYTF. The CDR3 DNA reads TGCGCCAGCAGCTTCGGGGACAGGGGGTATGGCTACACCTTC.

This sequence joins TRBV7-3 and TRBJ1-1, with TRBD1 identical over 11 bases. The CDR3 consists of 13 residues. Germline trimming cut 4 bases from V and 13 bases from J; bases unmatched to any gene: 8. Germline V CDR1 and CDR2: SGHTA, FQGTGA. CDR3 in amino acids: CASSSSPGQGGFF. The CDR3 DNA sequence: TGTGCCAGCAGCTCCAGTCCGGGACAGGGGGGTTTCTTT.

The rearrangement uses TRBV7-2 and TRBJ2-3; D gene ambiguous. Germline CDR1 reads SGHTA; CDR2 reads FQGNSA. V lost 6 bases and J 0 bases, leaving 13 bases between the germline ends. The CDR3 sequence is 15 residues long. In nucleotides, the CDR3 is TGTGCCAGCAGGAGGTCGGGTTTTAGCACAGATACGCAGTATTTT. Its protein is CASRRSGFSTDTQYF.

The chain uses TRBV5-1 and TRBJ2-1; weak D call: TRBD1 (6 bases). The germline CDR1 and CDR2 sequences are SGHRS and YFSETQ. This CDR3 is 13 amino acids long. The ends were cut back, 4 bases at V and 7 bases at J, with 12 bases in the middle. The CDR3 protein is CASSPGTLNEQFF. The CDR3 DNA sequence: TGCGCCAGCAGCCCCGGGACATTAAATGAGCAGTTCTTC.

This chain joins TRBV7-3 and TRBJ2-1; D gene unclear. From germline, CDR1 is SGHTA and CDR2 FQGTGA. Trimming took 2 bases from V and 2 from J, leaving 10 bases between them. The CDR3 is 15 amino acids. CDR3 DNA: TGTGCCAGCAGCTTACTACCCCGTACCTACAATGAGCAGTTCTTC. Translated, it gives CASSLLPRTYNEQFF. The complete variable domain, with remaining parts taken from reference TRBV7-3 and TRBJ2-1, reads GAGVSQTPSNKVTEKGKYVELRCDPISGHTALYWYRQSLGQGPEFLIYFQGTGAADDSGLPNDRFFAVRPEGSVSTLKIQRTERGDSAVYLCASSLLPRTYNEQFFGPGTRLTVL.

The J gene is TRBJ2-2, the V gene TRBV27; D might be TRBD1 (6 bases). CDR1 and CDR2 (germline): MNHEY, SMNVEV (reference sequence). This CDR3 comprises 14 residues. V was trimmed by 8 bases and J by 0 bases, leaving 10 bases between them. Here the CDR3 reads CASCRGTNTGELFF. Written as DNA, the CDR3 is TGTGCCAGCTGCAGGGGCACGAACACCGGGGAGCTGTTTTTT.

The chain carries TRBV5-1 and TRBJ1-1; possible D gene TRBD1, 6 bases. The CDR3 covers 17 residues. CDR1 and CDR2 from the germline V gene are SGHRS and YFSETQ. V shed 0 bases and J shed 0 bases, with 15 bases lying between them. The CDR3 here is CASSLAGGSVLNTEAFF. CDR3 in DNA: TGCGCCAGCAGCTTGGCGGGGGGCAGCGTTTTGAACACTGAAGCTTTCTTT.

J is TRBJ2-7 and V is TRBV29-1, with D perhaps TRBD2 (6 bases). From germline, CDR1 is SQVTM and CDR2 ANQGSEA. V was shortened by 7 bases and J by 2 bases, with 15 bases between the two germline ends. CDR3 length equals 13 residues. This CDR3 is CSAARDFAYEQYF. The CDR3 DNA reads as TGCAGCGCCGCCCGGGACTTTGCCTACGAGCAGTACTTC.